Following are 13 T cell receptor beta chains from one sample sequenced in a study of Ad26.COV2.S vaccination and SARS-CoV-2 variants. The treatment: 15 to 20 received Ad26.COV2.S at low or high dose, single or two shots; 5 received placebo; per-sample allocation not given. Each sample was drawn 63 days after the first injection (of vaccine or placebo). Only in-frame clones appear in the TCRdb table, and some are missing; sequencing was by immunoSEQ multiplex PCR. The profile shows roughly 300,000 clones, around 89% of them singletons. The source was peripheral blood, collected in a trial of Ad26.COV2.S vaccine versus placebo. The receptors derive from a person between 18 and 59 years old who received the Ad26.COV2.S COVID-19 vaccine or a placebo.

V usage is TRBV15 and J usage is TRBJ2-7; D unresolved. CDR1 LNHNV and CDR2 YYDKDF come from the germline V gene (reference sequence). There are 15 residues in the CDR3. Trimming removed 0 bases from V and 0 bases from J, with 9 bases in between. CDR3 DNA sequence: TGTGCCACCAGCAGAGATCCGCCGGTCTCCTACGAGCAGTACTTC. Protein product: CATSRDPPVSYEQYF.

This clone was seen more than once but under ten times. V usage is TRBV5-6 and J usage is TRBJ1-6; D uncertain. V lost 3 bases and J lost 0, with 10 bases in between. Germline V gives CDR1 SGHDT, CDR2 YYEEEE. This CDR3 comprises 16 residues. The CDR3: CASSWGSHSYNSPLHF. CDR3 DNA: TGTGCCAGCAGCTGGGGATCTCACTCCTATAATTCACCCCTCCACTTT.

This clone was seen just once. The rearrangement uses TRBV19 and TRBJ1-5; 10 bases line up with TRBD1. CDR1 is LNHDA and CDR2 is SQIVND in the germline V gene (reference sequence). The CDR3 is 18 residues long. The V segment lost 1 base and the J segment 4 bases; nucleotides outside the gene matches: 10. CDR3 DNA: TGTGCCAGTAGTATAGGTAGGGGACAGGGGACGGGAAATCAGCCCCAGCATTTT. Translating gives CASSIGRGQGTGNQPQHF.

V and J are TRBV3-1 (or the pseudogene TRBV3-2) and TRBJ1-2; perhaps TRBD1 as D (6 bases). The CDR3 has 15 residues. Trimming cost V 1 base and J 4 bases, with 13 bases left between them. Germline CDR1 reads LGHDT; CDR2 reads YNNKEL (reference sequence). CDR3 DNA: TGTGCCAGCAGCCAAGGTCAAGGGGGGTCCTATGGCTACACCTTC. Its protein product is CASSQGQGGSYGYTF.

The V call is TRBV3-1 (or the pseudogene TRBV3-2), the J call TRBJ2-7; D unclear. Deletions cut 2 bases from V and 0 bases from J, with 8 bases between. The CDR3 extends over 14 amino acids. Germline V CDR1 and CDR2: LGHDT, YNNKEL (reference sequence). CDR3 bases: TGTGCCAGCAGCCAAAGGACGGCCTCCTACGAGCAGTACTTC. It codes for CASSQRTASYEQYF.

This clone was counted a few times. This rearrangement joins TRBV9 to TRBJ2-7; D unresolved. The CDR3 totals 13 residues. Germline CDR1 SGDLS, CDR2 YYNGEE. Trimming took off 1 base at V and 4 bases at J, with 9 bases between the two ends. DNA for the CDR3: TGTGCCAGCAGCGTATCCCCCCTTTACGAGCAGTACTTC. Amino acids: CASSVSPLYEQYF.

The V gene is TRBV7-8, the J gene TRBJ2-2; the D is unclear. V was cut by 3 bases and J by 7 bases, with 6 bases left in between. The CDR3 has 12 amino acids. Per germline, CDR1 SGHVS and CDR2 FQNEAQ. The CDR3 DNA reads as TGTGCCAGCAGCTTTAGGAACGGGGAGCTGTTTTTT. It yields the protein CASSFRNGELFF. Full variable domain (outside the CDR3, taken from reference TRBV7-8 and TRBJ2-2): GAGVSQSPRYKVAKRGQDVALRCDPISGHVSLFWYQQALGQGPEFLTYFQNEAQLDKSGLPSDRFFAERPEGSVSTLKIQRTQQEDSAVYLCASSFRNGELFFGEGSRLTVL.

This clone was found once. The rearrangement links TRBV2 to TRBJ2-5; 7 nucleotides align to TRBD1. Germline CDR1 is SNHLY and CDR2 is FYNNEI. This CDR3 comprises 12 residues. Trimming at V came to 5 bases and at J to 7 bases, leaving 4 bases not matched to a gene. The CDR3 DNA is TGTGCCAGCAGTAAGACAGGGAGGACCCAGTACTTC. Protein: CASSKTGRTQYF. The variable domain in full, completed from reference TRBV2 and TRBJ2-5, reads EPEVTQTPSHQVTQMGQEVILRCVPISNHLYFYWYRQILGQKVEFLVSFYNNEISEKSEIFDDQFSVERPDGSNFTLKIRSTKLEDSAMYFCASSKTGRTQYFGPGTRLLVL.

The V gene is TRBV12-3 or TRBV12-4, the J gene TRBJ1-2, with 8 bases identical to TRBD1. The CDR3 runs to 13 residues. V gave up 1 base and J gave up 7 bases; unmatched junction bases: 2. This chain's CDR3 is CASSLEQGVGYTF. The CDR3, as DNA: TGTGCCAGCAGTTTAGAACAGGGGGTTGGCTACACCTTC.

The chain employs TRBV15 and TRBJ2-1; possibly TRBD1 for D (5 bases). The V end was cut by 5 bases, the J end by 5 bases, with 10 bases between. CDR1 is LNHNV and CDR2 is YYDKDF in the germline V gene (reference sequence). CDR3 length: 13 residues. CDR3 DNA: TGTGCCACCAGCCTAGACAGCAACAATGAGCAGTTCTTC. Encoded protein: CATSLDSNNEQFF.

The rearrangement uses TRBV5-1 and TRBJ2-4, with D uncertain. The CDR3 is made up of 16 amino acids. Per the germline V gene, CDR1 is SGHRS and CDR2 is YFSETQ. The germline V and J ends were trimmed by 0 bases and 0 bases, with 10 bases remaining between them. This CDR3 is CASSLGETLAKNIQYF. The DNA for the CDR3 is TGCGCCAGCAGCTTGGGAGAGACACTAGCCAAAAACATTCAGTACTTC.

The chain is built from TRBV29-1 and TRBJ1-2; D possibly corresponds to TRBD1 (5 bases). Looked up from germline, CDR1 is SQVTM and CDR2 is ANQGSEA. CDR3 length: 12 amino acids. V was trimmed by 7 bases and J by 7 bases, leaving 16 bases between them. The CDR3 sequence: CSAPLGGFGYTF. CDR3 in DNA: TGCAGCGCCCCCTTGGGGGGATTTGGCTACACCTTC. The complete variable domain, with remaining parts taken from reference TRBV29-1 and TRBJ1-2, reads SAVISQKPSRDICQRGTSLTIQCQVDSQVTMMFWYRQQPGQSLTLIATANQGSEATYESGFVIDKFPISRPNLTFSTLTVSNMSPEDSSIYLCSAPLGGFGYTFGSGTRLTVV.

The chain couples TRBV3-1 (or the pseudogene TRBV3-2) to TRBJ1-5; TRBD1 aligns across 9 bases. After removal of 4 bases from V and 2 bases from J, the junction contained 6 bases not matched to a gene. Germline loops: CDR1 LGHDT, CDR2 YNNKEL (reference sequence). The length of the CDR3 is 16 residues. This CDR3 reads CASSPPGQGGNQPQHF. In DNA form, the CDR3 reads TGTGCCAGCAGCCCGCCGGGACAGGGAGGCAATCAGCCCCAGCATTTT.